The 5 T cell receptor beta chains in this list originate from one sample, sequenced in a study of blood T cell repertoires in COVID-19. This table comes from immunoSEQ multiplex PCR, and its TCRdb copy is limited to in-frame clones, with some not included. Among tens of thousands of clones listed, approximately 85% were seen once. Sequencing was done on a sample of peripheral blood. These receptors were collected from a human donor in a cohort sampled during active COVID-19.

V and J are TRBV5-1 and TRBJ2-3; TRBD2 matches 15 bases. V trimming: 4 bases; J trimming: 6 bases; junction bases outside the gene matches: 6. This CDR3 has 16 residues. CDR1 is SGHRS and CDR2 is YFSETQ in the germline V gene. DNA of the CDR3: TGCGCCAGCAGCAGGACTAGCGGGAGGGCCATGGATACGCAGTATTTT. This encodes CASSRTSGRAMDTQYF.

CDR3 in DNA: TGCAGCTTAACCACGGACAGGGGGAGCGATGAGCAGTTCTTC. This codes for CSLTTDRGSDEQFF. The V and J genes are TRBV29-1 and TRBJ2-1, with TRBD1 identical over 10 bases. The V segment lost 8 bases and the J segment 8 bases; nucleotides outside the gene matches: 12. The CDR3 spans 14 residues. Germline V CDR1 and CDR2: SQVTM, ANQGSEA.

V and J are TRBV5-1 and TRBJ1-6, with TRBD1 matching 8 bases. The V segment lost 4 bases and the J segment 4 bases; nucleotides outside the gene matches: 7. The germline V gene encodes CDR1 SGHRS and CDR2 YFSETQ. The CDR3 loop spans 16 amino acids. This chain's CDR3 is CASSRDRLAYNSPLHF. CDR3 DNA sequence: TGCGCCAGCAGCCGGGACAGGCTGGCTTATAATTCACCCCTCCACTTT.

V usage is TRBV2 and J usage is TRBJ2-1; D not resolved. V shed 2 bases and J shed 6 bases, with 11 bases lying between them. The CDR3 loop spans 14 amino acids. Germline V gene data show CDR1 as SNHLY and CDR2 as FYNNEI. The CDR3: CASSETESRNEQFF. As DNA, the CDR3 is TGTGCCAGCAGTGAAACGGAGTCCCGCAATGAGCAGTTCTTC.

CDR3 region: CASSLVQGSYGYTF. In nucleotides, the CDR3 is TGTGCCAGCAGCTTAGTACAGGGGAGCTATGGCTACACCTTC. This chain uses TRBV7-6 with TRBJ1-2; 7 bases agree with TRBD1. The V segment lost 1 base and the J segment 4 bases; nucleotides outside the gene matches: 3. CDR1 and CDR2 (germline): SGHVS, FNYEAQ. This CDR3 comprises 14 residues.